One and the same sample provided the 5 T cell receptor beta chains below, sequenced in a study of cytomegalovirus exposure and HLA in healthy donors. The PCR contained 60 Vbeta and 13 Jbeta primers. Sequencing used immunoSEQ multiplex PCR; TCRdb keeps in-frame clones, though not all of them. The table includes 150,000 to 200,000 clones, about 80% detected once. The sample taken for sequencing was PBMCs. The receptor source for this set is a man in his late teens or twenties in good health and CMV-seronegative.

The gene calls are TRBV5-6 and TRBJ1-3; 9 nucleotides match TRBD1. The V gene end was trimmed by 0 bases and the J gene end by 3 bases; junction bases not matched to a gene: 7. Germline V CDR1 and CDR2: SGHDT, YYEEEE. The CDR3 spans 17 residues. The CDR3 bases are TGTGCCAGCAGCTTGGGTGGGACAGGGAATCTTGGAAACACCATATATTTT. It translates to CASSLGGTGNLGNTIYF.

V is TRBV27 and J is TRBJ2-3; TRBD1 is a possible D gene (6 bases). Looked up from germline, CDR1 is MNHEY and CDR2 is SMNVEV (reference sequence). V shed 5 bases and J shed 3 bases, with 12 bases lying between them. CDR3 length: 14 residues. CDR3 nucleotides: TGTGCCAGCAGTCCAACAGGGACAACAGATACGCAGTATTTT. Translation gives CASSPTGTTDTQYF.

The chain combines TRBV30 with TRBJ1-2; the D is unclear. This CDR3 is 14 amino acids long. Trimming removed 0 bases from V and 4 bases from J, with 12 bases in between. Germline lookup yields CDR1 GTSNPN and CDR2 SVGIG (reference sequence). This CDR3 reads CAWSVLGQVYGYTF. The CDR3 nucleotides read TGTGCCTGGAGTGTACTTGGGCAAGTCTATGGCTACACCTTC.

The chain joins TRBV5-5 to TRBJ2-5; 8 bases fit TRBD2. The trim removed 4 bases at V and 5 bases at J, leaving 7 bases unmatched. The CDR3 sequence is 14 residues long. CDR1 and CDR2 (germline): SGHKS, YYEKEE (reference sequence). This CDR3 reads CASSQAGVVETQYF. The CDR3 region has the DNA TGTGCCAGCAGCCAAGCGGGAGTGGTGGAGACCCAGTACTTC.

This clone appeared once. The CDR3 reads CASSEQGDYGYTF. The CDR3 region has the DNA TGTGCCAGCAGTGAACAGGGCGACTATGGCTACACCTTC. V is TRBV2 and J is TRBJ1-2, with TRBD1 as a possible D gene (5 bases). CDR1 is SNHLY, CDR2 FYNNEI, per germline. The ends were cut back, 2 bases at V and 3 bases at J, with 7 bases in the middle. The CDR3 is 13 residues long.